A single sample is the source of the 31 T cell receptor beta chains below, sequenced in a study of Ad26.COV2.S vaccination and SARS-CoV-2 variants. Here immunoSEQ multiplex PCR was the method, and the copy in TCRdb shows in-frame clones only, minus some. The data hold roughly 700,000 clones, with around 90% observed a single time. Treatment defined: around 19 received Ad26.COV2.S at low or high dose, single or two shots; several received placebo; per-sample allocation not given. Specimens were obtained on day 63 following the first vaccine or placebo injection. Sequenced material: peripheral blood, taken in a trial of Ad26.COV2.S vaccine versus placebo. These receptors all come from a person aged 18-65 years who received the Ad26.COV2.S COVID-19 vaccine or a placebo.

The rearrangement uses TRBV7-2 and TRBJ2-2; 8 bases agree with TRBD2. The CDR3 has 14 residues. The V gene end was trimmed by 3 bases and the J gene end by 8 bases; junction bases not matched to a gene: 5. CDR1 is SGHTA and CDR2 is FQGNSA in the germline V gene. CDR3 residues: CASSFGLAGGELFF. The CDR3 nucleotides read TGTGCCAGCAGCTTCGGACTAGCCGGTGGGGAGCTGTTTTTT.

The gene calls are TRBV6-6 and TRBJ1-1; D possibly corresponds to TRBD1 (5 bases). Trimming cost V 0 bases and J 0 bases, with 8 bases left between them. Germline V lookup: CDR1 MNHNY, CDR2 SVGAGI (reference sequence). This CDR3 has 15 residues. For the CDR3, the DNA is TGTGCCAGCAGTTACTCGGGGGACTTGAACACTGAAGCTTTCTTT. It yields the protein CASSYSGDLNTEAFF.

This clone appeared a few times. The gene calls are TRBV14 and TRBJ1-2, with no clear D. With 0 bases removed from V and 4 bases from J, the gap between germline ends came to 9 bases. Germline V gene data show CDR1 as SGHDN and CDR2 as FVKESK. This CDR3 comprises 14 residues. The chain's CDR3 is CASSQDQAGYGYTF. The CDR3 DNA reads TGTGCCAGCAGCCAAGATCAGGCGGGCTATGGCTACACCTTC.

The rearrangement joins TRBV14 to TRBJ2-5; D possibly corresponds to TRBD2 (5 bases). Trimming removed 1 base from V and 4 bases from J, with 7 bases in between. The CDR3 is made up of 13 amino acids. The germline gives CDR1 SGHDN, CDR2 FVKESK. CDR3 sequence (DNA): TGTGCCAGCAGCCAAGGGCTAGCAGAGACCCAGTACTTC. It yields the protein CASSQGLAETQYF. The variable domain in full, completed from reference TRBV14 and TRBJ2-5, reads EAGVTQFPSHSVIEKGQTVTLRCDPISGHDNLYWYRRVMGKEIKFLLHFVKESKQDESGMPNNRFLAERTGGTYSTLKVQPAELEDSGVYFCASSQGLAETQYFGPGTRLLVL.

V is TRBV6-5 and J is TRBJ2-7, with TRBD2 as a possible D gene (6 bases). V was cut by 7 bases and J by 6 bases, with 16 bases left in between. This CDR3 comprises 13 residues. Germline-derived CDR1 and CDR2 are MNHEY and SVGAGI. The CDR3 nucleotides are TGTGCCAGCACTACGCTGGGACTGACCGAGCAGTACTTC. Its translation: CASTTLGLTEQYF.

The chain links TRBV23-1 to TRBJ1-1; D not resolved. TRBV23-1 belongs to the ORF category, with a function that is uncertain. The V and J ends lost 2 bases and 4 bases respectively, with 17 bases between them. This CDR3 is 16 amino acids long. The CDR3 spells CASSQPFRAWGTEAFF. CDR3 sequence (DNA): TGCGCCAGCAGTCAACCCTTCCGGGCCTGGGGCACTGAAGCTTTCTTT.

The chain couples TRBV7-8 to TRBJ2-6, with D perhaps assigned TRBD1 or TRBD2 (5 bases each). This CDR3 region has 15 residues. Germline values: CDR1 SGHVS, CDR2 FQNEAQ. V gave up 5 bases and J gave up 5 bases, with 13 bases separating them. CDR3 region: CASSEPGRRANVLTF. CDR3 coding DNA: TGTGCCAGCAGCGAGCCAGGGAGAAGGGCCAACGTCCTGACTTTC.

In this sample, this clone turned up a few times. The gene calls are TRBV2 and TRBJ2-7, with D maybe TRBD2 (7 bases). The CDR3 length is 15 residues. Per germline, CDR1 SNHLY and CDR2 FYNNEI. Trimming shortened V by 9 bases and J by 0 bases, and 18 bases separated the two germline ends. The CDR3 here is CASGGAPSSSYEQYF. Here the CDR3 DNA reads TGTGCCAGTGGGGGGGCACCCTCGAGCTCCTACGAGCAGTACTTC.

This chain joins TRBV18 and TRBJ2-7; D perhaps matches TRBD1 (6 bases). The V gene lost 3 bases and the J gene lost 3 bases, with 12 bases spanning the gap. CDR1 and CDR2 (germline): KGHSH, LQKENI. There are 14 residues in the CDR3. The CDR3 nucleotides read TGTGCCAGCTCACCCAATGGACAGATCTACGAGCAGTACTTC. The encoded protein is CASSPNGQIYEQYF.

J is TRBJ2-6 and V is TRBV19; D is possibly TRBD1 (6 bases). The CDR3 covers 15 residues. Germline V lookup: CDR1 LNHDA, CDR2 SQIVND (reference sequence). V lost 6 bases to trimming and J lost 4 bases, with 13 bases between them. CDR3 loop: CASSTGRDGANVLTF. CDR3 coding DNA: TGTGCCAGTAGCACAGGGAGAGACGGGGCCAACGTCCTGACTTTC.

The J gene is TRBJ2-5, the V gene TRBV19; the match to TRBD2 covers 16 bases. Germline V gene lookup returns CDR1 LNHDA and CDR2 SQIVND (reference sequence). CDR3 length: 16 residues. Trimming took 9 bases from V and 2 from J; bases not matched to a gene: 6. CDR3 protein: CASGTSGRASQETQYF. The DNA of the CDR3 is TGTGCCAGCGGGACTAGCGGGAGGGCCAGTCAAGAGACCCAGTACTTC.

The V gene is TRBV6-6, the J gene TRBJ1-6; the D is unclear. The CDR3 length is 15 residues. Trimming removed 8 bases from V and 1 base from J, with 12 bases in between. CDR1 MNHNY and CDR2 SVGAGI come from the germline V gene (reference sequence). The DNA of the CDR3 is TGTGCCAGCCTCTTGGGCGGTTCCTATAATTCACCCCTCCACTTT. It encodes CASLLGGSYNSPLHF.

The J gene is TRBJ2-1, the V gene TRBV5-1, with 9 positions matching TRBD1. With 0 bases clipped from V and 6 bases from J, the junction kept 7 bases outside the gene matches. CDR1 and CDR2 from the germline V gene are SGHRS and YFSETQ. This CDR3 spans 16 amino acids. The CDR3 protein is CASSLEPGQGINEQFF. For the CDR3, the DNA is TGCGCCAGCAGCTTGGAACCGGGACAGGGCATCAATGAGCAGTTCTTC.

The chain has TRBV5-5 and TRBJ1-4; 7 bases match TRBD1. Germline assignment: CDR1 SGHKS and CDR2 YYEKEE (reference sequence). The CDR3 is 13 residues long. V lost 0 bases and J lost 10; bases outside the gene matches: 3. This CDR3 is CASSLGDSGKLFF. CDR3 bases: TGTGCCAGCAGCTTGGGGGACAGCGGAAAACTGTTTTTT. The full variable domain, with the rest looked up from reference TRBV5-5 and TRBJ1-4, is DAGVTQSPTHLIKTRGQQVTLRCSPISGHKSVSWYQQVLGQGPQFIFQYYEKEERGRGNFPDRFSARQFPNYSSELNVNALLLGDSALYLCASSLGDSGKLFFGSGTQLSVL.

The CDR3 sequence: CASSFDHNEQFF. The DNA of the CDR3 is TGTGCCAGCAGCTTTGACCACAATGAGCAGTTCTTC. The chain couples TRBV5-6 to TRBJ2-1; no firm D call. With 2 bases removed from V and 5 bases from J, the gap between germline ends came to 5 bases. CDR3 length: 12 residues. Germline-derived CDR1 and CDR2 are SGHDT and YYEEEE.

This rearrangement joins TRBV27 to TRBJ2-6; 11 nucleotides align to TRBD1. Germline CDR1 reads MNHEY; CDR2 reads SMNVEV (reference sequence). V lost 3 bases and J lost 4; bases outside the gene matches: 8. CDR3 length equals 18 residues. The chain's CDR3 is CASSFVGQGAHGANVLTF. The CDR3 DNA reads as TGTGCCAGCAGTTTCGTAGGACAGGGGGCACACGGGGCCAACGTCCTGACTTTC. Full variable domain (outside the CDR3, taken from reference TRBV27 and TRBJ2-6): EAQVTQNPRYLITVTGKKLTVTCSQNMNHEYMSWYRQDPGLGLRQIYYSMNVEVTDKGDVPEGYKVSRKEKRNFPLILESPSPNQTSLYFCASSFVGQGAHGANVLTFGAGSRLTVL.

This chain's CDR3 is CASSQDRRLNEKLFF. The CDR3 coding sequence is TGTGCCAGCAGCCAAGACCGCAGGTTAAATGAAAAACTGTTTTTT. The rearrangement uses TRBV4-2 and TRBJ1-4; D not resolved. Trimming took 0 bases from V and 5 from J, leaving 10 bases between them. The CDR3 extends over 15 amino acids. CDR1 LGHNA and CDR2 YNFKEQ come from the germline V gene.

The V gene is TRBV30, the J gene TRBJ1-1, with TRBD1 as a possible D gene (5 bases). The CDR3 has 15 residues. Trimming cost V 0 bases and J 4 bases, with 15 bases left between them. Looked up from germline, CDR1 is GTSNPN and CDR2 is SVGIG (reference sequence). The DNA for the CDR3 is TGTGCCTGGAGTGTTTCAAGGGTAGGGGTCACTGAAGCTTTCTTT. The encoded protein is CAWSVSRVGVTEAFF.

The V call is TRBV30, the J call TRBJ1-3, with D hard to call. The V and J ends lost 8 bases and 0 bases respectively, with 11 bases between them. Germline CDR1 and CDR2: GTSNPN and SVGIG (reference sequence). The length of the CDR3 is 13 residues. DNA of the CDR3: TGTGCCAGGTCTAGACGCTCTGGAAACACCATATATTTT. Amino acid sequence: CARSRRSGNTIYF.

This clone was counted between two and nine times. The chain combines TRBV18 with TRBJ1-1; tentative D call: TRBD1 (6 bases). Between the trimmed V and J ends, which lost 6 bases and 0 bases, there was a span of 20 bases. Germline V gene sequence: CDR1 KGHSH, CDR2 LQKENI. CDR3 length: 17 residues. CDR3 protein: CASSQWSGQGMNTEAFF. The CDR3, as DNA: TGTGCCAGCTCTCAGTGGTCGGGGCAGGGGATGAACACTGAAGCTTTCTTT.

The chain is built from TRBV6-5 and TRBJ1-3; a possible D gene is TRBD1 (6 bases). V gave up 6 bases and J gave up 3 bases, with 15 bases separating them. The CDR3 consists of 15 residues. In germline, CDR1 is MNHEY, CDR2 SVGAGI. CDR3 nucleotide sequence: TGTGCCAGCAGCCGCAGGGGAGAAGGTGGAAACACCATATATTTT. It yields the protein CASSRRGEGGNTIYF.

The CDR3 protein is CAISDTGGSGANVLTF. The CDR3 nucleotides are TGTGCCATCAGTGATACAGGGGGGTCTGGGGCCAACGTCCTGACTTTC. This chain joins TRBV10-3 and TRBJ2-6; 8 positions agree with TRBD1. Looked up from germline, CDR1 is ENHRY and CDR2 is SYGVKD. The CDR3 spans 16 residues. Unmatched junction bases numbered 2, after V lost 3 bases and J lost 1 base.

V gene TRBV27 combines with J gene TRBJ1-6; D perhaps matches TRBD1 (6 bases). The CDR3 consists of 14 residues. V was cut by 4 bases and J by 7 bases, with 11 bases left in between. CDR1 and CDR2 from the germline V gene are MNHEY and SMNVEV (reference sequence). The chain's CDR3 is CASSSHRVNSPLHF. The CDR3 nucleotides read TGTGCCAGCAGTTCCCACAGGGTAAATTCACCCCTCCACTTT.

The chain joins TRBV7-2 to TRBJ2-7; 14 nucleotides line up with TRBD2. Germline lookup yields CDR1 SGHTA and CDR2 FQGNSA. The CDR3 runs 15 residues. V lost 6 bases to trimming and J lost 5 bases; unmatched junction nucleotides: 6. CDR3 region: CASSLTSGGANEQYF. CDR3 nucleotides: TGTGCCAGCAGTTTGACTAGCGGGGGGGCCAACGAGCAGTACTTC.

The CDR3 nucleotides read TGCGCCAGCAGCGGACAGGGGAGGACTGAAGCTTTCTTT. Translating it yields CASSGQGRTEAFF. The genes are TRBV4-1 and TRBJ1-1, with 9 bases matching TRBD1. Germline values: CDR1 MGHRA, CDR2 YSYEKL. V was pared by 5 bases and J by 5 bases, with 3 bases of the junction left unmatched. The CDR3 has 13 residues.

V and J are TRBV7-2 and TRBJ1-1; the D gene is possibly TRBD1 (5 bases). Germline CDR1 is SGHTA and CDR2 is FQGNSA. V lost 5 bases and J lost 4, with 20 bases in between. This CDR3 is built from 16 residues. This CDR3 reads CASSPPSGDRFTEAFF. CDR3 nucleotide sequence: TGTGCCAGCAGCCCCCCGTCGGGGGATCGGTTCACTGAAGCTTTCTTT.

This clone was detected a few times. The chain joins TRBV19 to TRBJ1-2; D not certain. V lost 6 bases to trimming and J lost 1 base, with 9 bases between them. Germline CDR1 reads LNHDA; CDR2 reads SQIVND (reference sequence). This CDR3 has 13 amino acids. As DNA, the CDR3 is TGTGCCAGTAGGCCCCACCTTAACTATGGCTACACCTTC. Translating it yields CASRPHLNYGYTF.

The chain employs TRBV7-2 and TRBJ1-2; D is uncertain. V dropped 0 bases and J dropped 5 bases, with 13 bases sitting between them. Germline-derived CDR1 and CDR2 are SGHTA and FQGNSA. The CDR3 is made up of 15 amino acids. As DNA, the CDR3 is TGTGCCAGCAGCTTAGCCGTTGGTGGGCCTTATGGCTACACCTTC. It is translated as CASSLAVGGPYGYTF.

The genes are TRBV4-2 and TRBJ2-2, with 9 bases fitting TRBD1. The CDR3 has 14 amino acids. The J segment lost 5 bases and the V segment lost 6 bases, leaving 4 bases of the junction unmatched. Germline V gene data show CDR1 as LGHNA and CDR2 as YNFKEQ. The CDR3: CASRDRGGTGELFF. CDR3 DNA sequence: TGTGCCAGCAGGGACAGGGGAGGGACCGGGGAGCTGTTTTTT.

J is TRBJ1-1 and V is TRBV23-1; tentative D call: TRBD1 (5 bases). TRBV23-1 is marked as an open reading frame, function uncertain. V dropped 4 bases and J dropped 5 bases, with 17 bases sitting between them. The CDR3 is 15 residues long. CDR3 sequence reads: CASSLGQPSGTEAFF. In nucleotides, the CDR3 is TGCGCCAGCAGTCTAGGTCAACCTTCAGGGACTGAAGCTTTCTTT.

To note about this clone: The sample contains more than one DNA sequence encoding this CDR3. For the CDR3, the DNA is TGTGCCAGCTCACCTCCCTCCAATGAAAAACTGTTTTTT. Protein: CASSPPSNEKLFF. This rearrangement joins TRBV18 to TRBJ1-4; D remains ambiguous. Germline V CDR1 and CDR2: KGHSH, LQKENI. This CDR3 contains 13 residues. Between the trimmed V and J ends, which lost 3 bases and 5 bases, there was a span of 7 bases.